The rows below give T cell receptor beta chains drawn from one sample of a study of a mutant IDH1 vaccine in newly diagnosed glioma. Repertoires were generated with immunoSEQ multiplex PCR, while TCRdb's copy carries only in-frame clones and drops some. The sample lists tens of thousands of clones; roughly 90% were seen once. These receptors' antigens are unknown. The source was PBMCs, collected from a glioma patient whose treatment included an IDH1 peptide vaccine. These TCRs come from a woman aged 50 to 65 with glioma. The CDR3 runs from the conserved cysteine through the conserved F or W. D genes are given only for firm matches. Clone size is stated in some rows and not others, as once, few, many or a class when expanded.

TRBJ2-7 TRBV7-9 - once TGTGCCAGCAGCCCGGAACCGAGGGCCTACGAGCAGTACTTC CASSPEPRAYEQYF
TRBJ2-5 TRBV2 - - TGTGCCAGCAGCGAGCGGGAAGAGACCCAGTACTTC CASSEREETQYF
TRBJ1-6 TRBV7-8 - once TGTGCCAGCAGCGTCGGACCGTATAATTCACCCCTCCACTTT CASSVGPYNSPLHF
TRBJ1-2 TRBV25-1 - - TGTGCCAGCAGGGAAGGAGTGAACTATGGCTACACCTTC CASREGVNYGYTF
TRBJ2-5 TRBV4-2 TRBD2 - TGTGCCAGCAGCCAAGGGACCTTTGGCGGGAGCGGGGAGACCCAGTACTTC CASSQGTFGGSGETQYF
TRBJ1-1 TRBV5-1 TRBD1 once TGCGCCAGCAGCTCACAGGGGGCAGGCTCTGAAGCTTTCTTT CASSSQGAGSEAFF
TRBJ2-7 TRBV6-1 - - TGTGCCAGCATCCCCCTTAAGGAGAGCGGCTACGAGCAGTACTTC CASIPLKESGYEQYF
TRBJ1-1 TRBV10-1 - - TGCGCCAGCAGTGAGTTTAGGTACAGGGCTGGGGGAGCTTTCTTT CASSEFRYRAGGAFF
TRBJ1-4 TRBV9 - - TGTGCCAGCAGCGTAAGGGAGGGCAGGGGAAAACTGTTTTTT CASSVREGRGKLFF
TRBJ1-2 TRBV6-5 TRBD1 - TGTGCCAGCAGCAACAGGGGGAATTTCTATGGCTACACCTTC CASSNRGNFYGYTF
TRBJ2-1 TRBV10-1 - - TGCGCCAGCAGTGAAAGACAGACGTACAATGGGCAGTTCTTC CASSERQTYNGQFF
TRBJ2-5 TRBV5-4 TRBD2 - TGTGCCAGCAGCTTTGATGCGGGAGGAGAGACCCAGTACTTC CASSFDAGGETQYF
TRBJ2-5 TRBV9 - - TGTGCCAGCAGCGTAGCGACAGGACAGAAGCAAGAGACCCAGTACTTC CASSVATGQKQETQYF
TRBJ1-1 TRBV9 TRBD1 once TGTGCCAGCAGCGTAGAAGACAGGGGAGTCTCGGGACCCCCTGAAGCTTTCTTT CASSVEDRGVSGPPEAFF
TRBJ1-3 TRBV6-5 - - TGTGCCAGCAGGCTACAGAGCTCTGGAAACACCATATATTTT CASRLQSSGNTIYF